A selection of T cell receptor beta chains follows, all from one sample in a study of cytomegalovirus exposure and HLA in healthy donors. The table came from immunoSEQ multiplex PCR; TCRdb's copy has only in-frame clones and leaves some out. The sample lists more than 95,000 clones, more than 75% occurring once. Sample: PBMCs. These receptors were collected from a woman between 40 and 50 years old in good health and CMV-seronegative. The CDR3 runs from the conserved cysteine through the conserved F or W. Each record gives: J gene, V gene, clone size, D gene, CDR3 protein, CDR3 DNA. The D gene is left open where the match is weak. Clone sizes are given selectively: once, few, many, or a class where the clone is expanded.

TRBJ1-1,TRBV25-1,once,-,CASSESPGGNTEAFF,TGTGCCAGCAGTGAATCGCCGGGAGGGAACACTGAAGCTTTCTTT
TRBJ2-7,TRBV19,-,-,CASSMSSGLSSYEQYF,TGTGCCAGTAGTATGAGTTCAGGGCTGAGCTCCTACGAGCAGTACTTC
TRBJ2-1,TRBV6-5,-,TRBD2,CASSYNGLAGVNEQFF,TGTGCCAGCAGTTACAACGGACTAGCGGGAGTAAATGAGCAGTTCTTC
TRBJ1-2,TRBV18,-,TRBD1,CASSLPGQNVYGYTF,TGTGCCAGCTCACTACCGGGACAGAACGTCTATGGCTACACCTTC
TRBJ1-2,TRBV11-3,-,TRBD1,CASSLGQGYGYTF,TGTGCCAGCAGCCTCGGACAGGGGTATGGCTACACCTTC
TRBJ1-2,TRBV19,-,-,CASMGGSDYGYTF,TGTGCCAGTATGGGGGGATCCGACTATGGCTACACCTTC
TRBJ2-2,TRBV9,-,-,CASSTTSRGHGELFF,TGTGCCAGCAGCACGACTAGCCGGGGGCACGGGGAGCTGTTTTTT
TRBJ2-7,TRBV6-5,-,-,CASSYSGGIAYEQYF,TGTGCCAGCAGTTACTCGGGCGGGATTGCCTACGAGCAGTACTTC
TRBJ1-1,TRBV28,-,-,CASSSSGDMNTEAFF,TGTGCCAGCAGCTCCTCAGGGGACATGAACACTGAAGCTTTCTTT
TRBJ2-6,TRBV19,-,-,CASHLGSAGANVLTF,TGTGCCAGTCACCTAGGTTCCGCTGGGGCCAACGTCCTGACTTTC
TRBJ1-5,TRBV28,-,-,CASSLEAGRQPQHF,TGTGCCAGCAGTTTAGAGGCAGGGCGTCAGCCCCAGCATTTT
TRBJ2-7,TRBV30,-,-,CAWSVLSTYSYEQYF,TGTGCCTGGAGTGTATTATCCACCTACTCCTACGAGCAGTACTTC
TRBJ2-1,TRBV7-6,few,TRBD2,CASSLVSGTSGRAYEQFF,TGTGCCAGCAGCTTAGTCTCCGGGACTAGCGGGAGGGCCTATGAGCAGTTCTTC
TRBJ2-7,TRBV18,-,TRBD1,CASSVTGGEQYF,TGTGCCAGCTCAGTCACAGGGGGCGAGCAGTACTTC
TRBJ1-1,TRBV28,-,-,CASSFGGTEAFF,TGTGCCAGCAGTTTTGGGGGGACTGAAGCTTTCTTT
TRBJ2-7,TRBV11-2,-,TRBD2,CASSWGGGAYEQYF,TGTGCCAGCAGCTGGGGGGGTGGGGCCTACGAGCAGTACTTC
TRBJ2-7,TRBV4-3,-,TRBD1,CASSQAAGTGQYF,TGCGCCAGCAGCCAAGCGGCTGGGACAGGCCAGTACTTC
TRBJ1-3,TRBV5-8,-,-,CASSRPQARQATGNTIYF,TGTGCCAGCAGCCGACCTCAAGCCAGACAGGCAACTGGAAACACCATATATTTT
TRBJ2-5,TRBV9,-,-,CASSVEGGQETQYF,TGTGCCAGCAGCGTGGAGGGAGGTCAAGAGACCCAGTACTTC
TRBJ2-7,TRBV29-1,once,-,CSATGMNEQYF,TGCAGCGCTACAGGGATGAACGAGCAGTACTTC
TRBJ2-5,TRBV27,-,TRBD1,CASSHSGQGVQETQYF,TGTGCCAGCAGTCACTCGGGACAGGGGGTCCAAGAGACCCAGTACTTC
TRBJ1-5,TRBV5-8,-,-,CASKSPGSNQPQHF,TGTGCCAGCAAGTCCCCGGGTAGCAATCAGCCCCAGCATTTT
TRBJ1-4,TRBV6-1,-,TRBD1,CASSETAGGIEKLFF,TGTGCCAGCAGTGAAACTGCAGGGGGCATTGAAAAACTGTTTTTT
TRBJ2-3,TRBV5-1,-,TRBD2,CASSYSGGTDTQYF,TGCGCCAGCAGCTATAGCGGGGGCACAGATACGCAGTATTTT
TRBJ2-1,TRBV7-2,-,TRBD2,CASSLERVLAGTYNEQFF,TGTGCCAGCAGCTTAGAAAGGGTCCTAGCGGGAACCTACAATGAGCAGTTCTTC
TRBJ1-6,TRBV7-2,few,-,CASSLATGLGNSPLHF,TGTGCCAGCAGCTTAGCCACAGGGCTGGGTAATTCACCCCTCCACTTT
TRBJ1-3,TRBV15,-,-,CATSRPLPFAGGAGNTIYF,TGTGCCACCAGCAGACCCCTCCCCTTCGCCGGGGGGGCTGGAAACACCATATATTTT
TRBJ2-1,TRBV5-6,-,-,CASSLLSRGELNEQFF,TGTGCCAGCAGCTTGTTGAGCAGGGGCGAGTTAAATGAGCAGTTCTTC
TRBJ2-1,TRBV13,-,TRBD2,CASSPQPASGRGNEQFF,TGTGCCAGCAGCCCCCAGCCCGCTAGCGGGAGAGGAAATGAGCAGTTCTTC
TRBJ2-7,TRBV14,-,-,CASSHVTGTFQSSYEQYF,TGTGCCAGCAGTCACGTCACGGGGACTTTTCAAAGCTCCTACGAGCAGTACTTC
TRBJ2-1,TRBV15,once,TRBD2,CATSRGLADYNEQFF,TGTGCCACCAGCAGAGGGCTAGCGGACTACAATGAGCAGTTCTTC
TRBJ2-4,TRBV7-9,-,-,CASSLAWAGELAKNIQYF,TGTGCCAGCAGCTTAGCGTGGGCCGGTGAGCTAGCCAAAAACATTCAGTACTTC
TRBJ1-2,TRBV7-9,once,TRBD1,CASSTGEQGAYGYTF,TGTGCCAGCAGCACAGGGGAACAGGGGGCTTATGGCTACACCTTC
TRBJ2-7,TRBV27,-,-,CASGPGSSYEQYF,TGTGCCAGCGGCCCAGGGTCTTCCTACGAGCAGTACTTC
TRBJ2-7,TRBV7-2,-,TRBD1,CASSSRDRGGYEQYF,TGTGCCAGCAGCTCCCGGGACAGGGGGGGTTACGAGCAGTACTTC
TRBJ2-7,TRBV19,-,TRBD2,CASPTAGGVVQYGSYEQYF,TGTGCCAGTCCGACCGCTGGGGGGGTCGTTCAATACGGCTCCTACGAGCAGTACTTC
TRBJ2-3,TRBV5-1,-,-,CASSSDVGIRSDTQYF,TGCGCCAGCAGCTCTGACGTCGGGATTCGATCAGATACGCAGTATTTT
TRBJ2-2,TRBV6-4,-,-,CASSQGSTGELFF,TGTGCCAGCAGCCAGGGGAGCACCGGGGAGCTGTTTTTT
TRBJ1-4,TRBV30,-,TRBD1,CAWSLTGVVEKLFF,TGTGCCTGGAGTTTGACAGGGGTCGTTGAAAAACTGTTTTTT
TRBJ2-7,TRBV4-3,-,-,CASSQDSGYEQYF,TGCGCCAGCAGCCAAGATAGCGGTTACGAGCAGTACTTC